This T cell receptor beta chain came from a study of T cell changes during pregnancy in multiple sclerosis. Profiling relied on immunoSEQ multiplex PCR, and the TCRdb table lists in-frame clones only, not all of them. The table has about 110,000 clones, roughly 90% seen once; the top ten hold approximately 3.7%. Germline values: CDR1 MNHNS, CDR2 SASEGT. This CDR3 is built from 13 residues. V was clipped by 6 bases and J by 4 bases, with 10 bases between them. The chain joins TRBV6-1 to TRBJ1-3; possible D gene TRBD1, 5 bases. The sample consisted of peripheral blood, taken after pregnancy. The sequence came from a female donor with multiple sclerosis, enrolled in a pregnancy study. The CDR3 reads CASRDSSGNTIYF. The DNA for the CDR3 is TGTGCCAGCAGAGACAGTTCCGGAAACACCATATATTTT.